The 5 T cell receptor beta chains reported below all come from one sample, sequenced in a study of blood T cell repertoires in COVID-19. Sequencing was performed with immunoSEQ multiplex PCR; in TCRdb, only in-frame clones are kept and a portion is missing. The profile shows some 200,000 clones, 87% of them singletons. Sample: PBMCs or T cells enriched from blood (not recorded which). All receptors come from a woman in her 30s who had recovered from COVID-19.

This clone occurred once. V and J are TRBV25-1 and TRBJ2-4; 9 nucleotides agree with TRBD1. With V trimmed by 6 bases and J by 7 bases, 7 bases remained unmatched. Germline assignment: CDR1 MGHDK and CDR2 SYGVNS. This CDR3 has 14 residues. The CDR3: CASSDTGTGNIQYF. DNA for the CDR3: TGTGCCAGCAGCGATACCGGGACAGGGAACATTCAGTACTTC. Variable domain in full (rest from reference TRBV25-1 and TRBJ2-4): EADIYQTPRYLVIGTGKKITLECSQTMGHDKMYWYQQDPGMELHLIHYSYGVNSTEKGDLSSESTVSRIRTEHFPLTLESARPSHTSQYLCASSDTGTGNIQYFGAGTRLSVL.

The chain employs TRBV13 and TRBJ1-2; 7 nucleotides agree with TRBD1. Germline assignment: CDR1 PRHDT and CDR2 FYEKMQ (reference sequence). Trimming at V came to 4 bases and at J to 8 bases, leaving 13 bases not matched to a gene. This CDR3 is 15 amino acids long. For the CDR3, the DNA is TGTGCCAGCAGCTCGGGACAGACCTGGGCGGGGGGCTACACCTTC. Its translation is CASSSGQTWAGGYTF.

The CDR3 DNA sequence: TGTGCCAGCAGCGTAGGGATGACACCGAGCTCTGGAAACACCATATATTTT. Translated, it gives CASSVGMTPSSGNTIYF. The chain couples TRBV9 to TRBJ1-3, with no clear D. From germline, CDR1 is SGDLS and CDR2 YYNGEE. This CDR3 comprises 17 residues. V lost 0 bases to trimming and J lost 0 bases, with 13 bases between them.

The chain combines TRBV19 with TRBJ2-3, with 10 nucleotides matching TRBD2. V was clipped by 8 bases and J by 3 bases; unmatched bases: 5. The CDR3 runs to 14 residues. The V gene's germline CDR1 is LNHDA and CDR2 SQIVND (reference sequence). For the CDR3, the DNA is TGTGCCAGTGCTAGCGGGGGAGGAACAGATACGCAGTATTTT. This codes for CASASGGGTDTQYF.

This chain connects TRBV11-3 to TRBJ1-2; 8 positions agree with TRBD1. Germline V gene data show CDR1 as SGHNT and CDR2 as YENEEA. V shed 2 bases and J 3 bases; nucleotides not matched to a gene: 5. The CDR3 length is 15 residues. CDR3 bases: TGTGCCAGCAGCTTACAGGGGGCGCATGACTATGGCTACACCTTC. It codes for CASSLQGAHDYGYTF.